This TCR beta chain appears in the sequencing data of a study of control samples from healthy donors and cancer patients. TCRdb's table, derived via immunoSEQ multiplex PCR, lists solely in-frame clones and lacks some. Here the sample spans fewer than 200,000 clones, about 94% being singletons. V lost 0 bases, J lost 6 bases, and 14 bases lay in between. The CDR3 has 15 amino acids. Germline V lookup: CDR1 LGHNA, CDR2 YSLEER. V and J are TRBV4-3 and TRBJ1-1, with no clear D. The sequenced sample consisted of blood. This TCR was recovered from a woman aged 55-70 years in good health. Here the CDR3 reads CASSQELVIRAEAFF. DNA for the CDR3: TGCGCCAGCAGCCAAGAGTTAGTCATCAGAGCTGAAGCTTTCTTT.